A single sample is the source of the 9 T cell receptor beta chains below, sequenced in a study of T cell responses to AZD1222 COVID-19 vaccine. Data came from immunoSEQ multiplex PCR; TCRdb stores just in-frame clones and leaves some out. In the table there are 90,000 to 100,000 clones, over 75% of which are singletons. The sample here was peripheral blood, taken 28 days after the second AZD1222 dose. These receptors were taken from an adult who received the AZD1222 COVID-19 vaccine.

About this clone itself: This specimen includes other DNA sequences encoding the same CDR3. The J gene is TRBJ1-2, the V gene TRBV28; 10 bases are a match to TRBD1. From germline, CDR1 is MDHEN and CDR2 SYDVKM. This CDR3 comprises 14 residues. The V segment lost 4 bases and the J segment 4 bases; nucleotides outside the gene matches: 3. Here the CDR3 reads CASSSGTGVYGYTF. In nucleotides, the CDR3 is TGTGCCAGCAGTTCCGGGACAGGGGTCTATGGCTACACCTTC.

The V gene is TRBV3-1 (or the pseudogene TRBV3-2), the J gene TRBJ1-2; D may be TRBD1 (5 bases). CDR1 and CDR2 (germline): LGHDT, YNNKEL (reference sequence). The CDR3 contains 15 residues. V lost 0 bases, J lost 4 bases, and 12 bases lay in between. The CDR3 nucleotides are TGTGCCAGCAGCCAAGACTGGGGGTATGGCTATGGCTACACCTTC. It specifies CASSQDWGYGYGYTF.

The chain joins TRBV9 to TRBJ1-1; 8 nucleotides match TRBD1. Germline CDR1 is SGDLS and CDR2 is YYNGEE. Unmatched junction bases numbered 14, after V lost 0 bases and J lost 1 base. The CDR3 runs to 19 residues. The CDR3 DNA follows: TGTGCCAGCAGCGTAGGTCGACGGAGTTGGGACAGGCCGAACACTGAAGCTTTCTTT. It codes for CASSVGRRSWDRPNTEAFF.

This clone was observed at least ten times. The CDR3 sequence is CASSQVSSGGTYEQYF. The CDR3 DNA reads TGTGCCAGCAGCCAAGTTTCTAGCGGGGGGACCTACGAGCAGTACTTC. The V gene is TRBV4-2, the J gene TRBJ2-7; 11 bases align to TRBD2. The CDR3 has 16 residues. Germline CDR1 LGHNA, CDR2 YNFKEQ. The trim removed 1 base at V and 2 bases at J, leaving 4 bases unmatched.

The V call is TRBV19, the J call TRBJ2-6; possibly TRBD2 for D (7 bases). The V gene lost 4 bases and the J gene lost 5 bases, with 18 bases spanning the gap. Germline V lookup: CDR1 LNHDA, CDR2 SQIVND (reference sequence). This CDR3 is 17 amino acids long. CDR3 DNA: TGTGCCAGTAGTAGGGACATCCCTAGCGGTAGGGCCAACGTCCTGACTTTC. Its protein is CASSRDIPSGRANVLTF.

The chain uses TRBV5-5 and TRBJ1-5; no reliable D call. This CDR3 contains 14 residues. Germline V gene lookup returns CDR1 SGHKS and CDR2 YYEKEE (reference sequence). V dropped 3 bases and J dropped 2 bases, with 9 bases sitting between them. The CDR3 region has the DNA TGTGCCAGCAGCTCGGGAGCTGGCAATCAGCCCCAGCATTTT. It is translated as CASSSGAGNQPQHF.

This chain uses TRBV30 with TRBJ2-1; no reliable D call. The ends were cut back, 5 bases at V and 6 bases at J, with 11 bases in the middle. The CDR3 is 12 residues long. The germline V gene has CDR1 GTSNPN and CDR2 SVGIG (reference sequence). The CDR3 DNA reads TGTGCCTGGGCCTGGATGCGCAATGAGCAGTTCTTC. Amino acid sequence: CAWAWMRNEQFF. Full variable domain (remainder filled in from reference TRBV30 and TRBJ2-1): SQTIHQWPATLVQPVGSPLSLECTVEGTSNPNLYWYRQAAGRGLQLLFYSVGIGQISSEVPQNLSASRPQDRQFILSSKKLLLSDSGFYLCAWAWMRNEQFFGPGTRLTVL.

The V and J genes are TRBV11-3 and TRBJ2-1; 7 bases align to TRBD2. Germline V lookup: CDR1 SGHNT, CDR2 YENEEA. The CDR3 is made up of 11 amino acids. After removal of 8 bases from V and 9 bases from J, the junction contained 4 bases not matched to a gene. The CDR3 loop reads CASLQRGEQFF. The CDR3 nucleotides read TGTGCCAGCCTCCAGCGGGGTGAGCAGTTCTTC.

This clone was observed a single time. The chain uses TRBV5-1 and TRBJ2-5; D unresolved. The CDR3 length is 13 residues. Germline loops: CDR1 SGHRS, CDR2 YFSETQ. Trimming removed 0 bases at V and 9 bases at J, with 12 bases between. The CDR3 DNA reads as TGCGCCAGCAGCTTGGAGGTGCGGCGAGCCCAGTACTTC. Translating gives CASSLEVRRAQYF.